The 10 T cell receptor beta chains below were found in one sample sequenced in a study of T cells in localized non-small cell lung cancer. The repertoire was sequenced with immunoSEQ multiplex PCR; TCRdb's copy has only in-frame clones and lacks some. The sample holds about 3,000 clones, less than 30% seen once. Specimen: normal lung tissue next to the tumor, collected before any cancer treatment. These receptors were taken from a woman aged 40-75 years with stage I lung adenocarcinoma.

This clone was seen a few times. This chain joins TRBV6-8 and TRBJ2-7; tentative D call: TRBD1 (6 bases). This CDR3 comprises 12 residues. From germline, CDR1 is MNHGY and CDR2 SAAAGT. V lost 4 bases and J lost 9, with 13 bases in between. CDR3 coding DNA: TGTGCCAGCAGTTCCCAGGGGTATGGGCAGTACTTC. It translates to CASSSQGYGQYF.

In its sample, this clone is large (0.1 to 1%). The genes are TRBV11-3 and TRBJ2-5; TRBD2 might be the D (5 bases). V was shortened by 5 bases and J by 1 base, with 11 bases between the two germline ends. CDR1 SGHNT and CDR2 YENEEA come from the germline V gene. This CDR3 has 14 residues. CDR3 protein: CASSPGLGQETQYF. The CDR3 bases are TGTGCCAGCAGCCCAGGACTTGGCCAAGAGACCCAGTACTTC. Supplemented by reference TRBV11-3 and TRBJ2-5, the full variable domain reads EAGVVQSPRYKIIEKKQPVAFWCNPISGHNTLYWYLQNLGQGPELLIRYENEEAVDDSQLPKDRFSAERLKGVDSTLKIQPAELGDSAVYLCASSPGLGQETQYFGPGTRLLVL.

This sequence joins TRBV19 and TRBJ1-5, with a tentative D call TRBD1 (6 bases). This CDR3 is built from 13 residues. V was trimmed by 5 bases and J by 5 bases, leaving 10 bases between them. Looked up from germline, CDR1 is LNHDA and CDR2 is SQIVND (reference sequence). CDR3 nucleotides: TGTGCCAGTAGTTACAGGGCCGATCAGCCCCAGCATTTT. It translates to CASSYRADQPQHF.

The chain combines TRBV5-1 with TRBJ1-4; the match to TRBD1 covers 9 bases. V lost 7 bases and J lost 8; bases outside the gene matches: 12. Germline values: CDR1 SGHRS, CDR2 YFSETQ. This CDR3 region has 15 residues. Here the CDR3 DNA reads TGCGCCAGCTCCGGGACAGGGTCGTCGTACGAAAAACTGTTTTTT. Protein product: CASSGTGSSYEKLFF.

The chain combines TRBV11-3 with TRBJ2-7; perhaps TRBD1 as D (5 bases). The germline V gene has CDR1 SGHNT and CDR2 YENEEA. Trimming left V 1 base short and J 9 bases short, with 16 bases between. The CDR3 extends over 14 amino acids. For the CDR3, the DNA is TGTGCCAGCAGCTTAGGACGGACACCTCTGGGGCAGTACTTC. Its protein product is CASSLGRTPLGQYF.

This clone showed up just a few times. The CDR3, as DNA: TGTGCCAGCAGTCCCAACCGGGACAGTCATGAGCAGTTCTTC. Amino acids: CASSPNRDSHEQFF. V is TRBV8-2 and J is TRBJ2-1; the D segment call TRBD1 is taken from the table without a DNA check. TRBV8-2 represents a pseudogene. The CDR3 consists of 14 residues.

This chain links TRBV6-8 with TRBJ1-2; D is ambiguous. Germline-derived CDR1 and CDR2 are MNHGY and SAAAGT. V was cut by 6 bases and J by 5 bases, with 10 bases left in between. The length of the CDR3 is 12 residues. The DNA for the CDR3 is TGTGCCAGCAGCCCTGGGTATTATGGCTACACCTTC. Amino acid sequence: CASSPGYYGYTF.

The rearrangement links TRBV19 to TRBJ1-1; a weak D match, TRBD1 (6 bases). CDR3 length: 13 residues. Trimming removed 5 bases at V and 4 bases at J, with 11 bases between. CDR1 is LNHDA, CDR2 SQIVND, per germline (reference sequence). This chain's CDR3 is CASSYTGTTEAFF. The CDR3 DNA reads as TGTGCCAGTAGTTACACAGGGACCACTGAAGCTTTCTTT.

The V call is TRBV29-1, the J call TRBJ2-5; a possible D gene is TRBD2 (6 bases). The germline CDR1 and CDR2 sequences are SQVTM and ANQGSEA. V lost 6 bases, J lost 4 bases, and 15 bases lay in between. This CDR3 region has 13 residues. The CDR3 reads CSVEASAGETQYF. The DNA of the CDR3 is TGCAGCGTCGAGGCTAGCGCCGGAGAGACCCAGTACTTC. The full variable domain, completed using reference TRBV29-1 and TRBJ2-5, is SAVISQKPSRDICQRGTSLTIQCQVDSQVTMMFWYRQQPGQSLTLIATANQGSEATYESGFVIDKFPISRPNLTFSTLTVSNMSPEDSSIYLCSVEASAGETQYFGPGTRLLVL.

The sample holds a few counts of this clone. V usage is TRBV9 and J usage is TRBJ1-4; possibly TRBD1 for D (5 bases). Germline V gene sequence: CDR1 SGDLS, CDR2 YYNGEE. The V end was cut by 5 bases, the J end by 1 base, with 9 bases between. The CDR3 totals 14 residues. CDR3 residues: CASSRRGTNEKLFF. The DNA of the CDR3 is TGTGCCAGCAGTCGTAGGGGAACTAATGAAAAACTGTTTTTT.